Detailed here is one TCR beta chain. Its cognate antigen is unknown. From the 5' RACE reads, TCRdb called clonotypes with MiXCR, one entry per CDR3 protein. The sample includes about 320,000 distinct CDR3 sequences, around 6.8% of them seen just once. The data derive from a study of T cells after yellow fever vaccination. The V gene's germline CDR1 is DFQATT and CDR2 SNEGSKA (reference sequence). This CDR3 is built from 14 residues. Trimming stripped 6 bases from V and 7 bases from J, with 21 bases between. Study-level findings and limits: Most primary-vaccination clones recurred post-booster (approximately 95% CD4, around 90% CD8).

The sample was PBMCs, taken approximately 47 days after the first yellow fever vaccination. The V call is TRBV20-1, the J call TRBJ1-2, with D uncertain. This receptor was obtained from a man aged 18 to 35 who received the YFV17D yellow fever vaccine. Here the CDR3 reads CSAPELGPASGYTF. The CDR3 DNA reads TGCAGTGCCCCTGAGCTCGGGCCAGCTAGTGGCTACACCTTC.